Included here is one T cell receptor beta chain sequence, with context. This clonotype has a handful of counts. Its recognized antigen is unknown. Qualities for individual bases were not recorded, and no much larger clone is one base off. The sample originates from a study of early T cells in non-severe SARS-CoV-2 infection (dated by TCRdb to the early 2020s). Broadly, across the study: Bulk RNA from unsorted whole blood was used for TCR sequencing, so alpha and beta chains could not be paired. Points the paper makes about the study in general: VDJdb matching was skewed toward anti-spike CD8 responses and likely underestimated virus-specific expansions, missing private and CD4 specificities.

This was a case-control study nested in a cohort of healthcare workers in London, UK, who had nasopharyngeal swab PCR tests and blood samples taken every week. Between 23 and 31 March 2020, the week of the UK lockdown, healthcare workers were enrolled and then followed up weekly for as long as 16 weeks. Library preparation used 5' RACE. Sequencing used a NextSeq 500. The TCR library protocol attached unique molecular identifiers to individual cDNA molecules to correct for sequencing error and PCR bias. TCR alpha and beta chains were both sequenced, and the abundances of alpha and beta sequences in each sample were closely correlated with each other. Per the authors' processing: Decombinator V4 was used to annotate the V gene, J gene and CDR3 of the TCR sequences. TCRs were defined as expanded if a significant change between any two time points was detected under a Poisson model with p below 0.0001. TCR abundances were normalised to the total number of TCRs sequenced in each sample and reported as counts per million. TRAV1-2 paired with TRAJ12, TRAJ20 or TRAJ33 defined MAIT TCRs, while TRAV10 paired with TRAJ18 defined iNKT TCRs. A search of VDJdb, accessed on 1 November 2021, was run for TCRs annotated to CMV, EBV and SARS-CoV-2, with TCRs annotated for multiple antigens excluded. The raw public data were reprocessed by TCRdb itself: fastp quality trimming at Q25, MiXCR clonotype calling, in-frame beta chains only. Rows merge per CDR3 protein into single entries with the most common DNA and genes. TCRdb's processing, not the authors' own work, is the source of the V and J calls. The sample table records roughly 50,000 distinct CDR3 sequences; around 10% of these occur just once. The ten largest clonotypes hold roughly 8.3% of the sample.

From the germline V gene, CDR1 is SGHTA and CDR2 is FQGTGA. V loses 6 bases, J loses 1 base, and the germline ends lie 15 bases apart. The CDR3 runs 16 residues from the cysteine to the phenylalanine. CDR3 DNA only is kept here, 48 bases in frame from base 1. The origin of this receptor is an adult who was a healthcare worker with PCR-confirmed SARS-CoV-2 infection or an uninfected control (not recorded which). The chain joins TRBV7-3 to TRBJ2-2; TRBD2 is a possible D gene, resting on 5 matching bases. Sequenced: whole blood. The CDR3 here reads CASSRKSGLNTGELFF. The sequenced DNA: TGTGCCAGCAGTCGTAAATCGGGGTTGAACACCGGGGAGCTGTTTTTT.